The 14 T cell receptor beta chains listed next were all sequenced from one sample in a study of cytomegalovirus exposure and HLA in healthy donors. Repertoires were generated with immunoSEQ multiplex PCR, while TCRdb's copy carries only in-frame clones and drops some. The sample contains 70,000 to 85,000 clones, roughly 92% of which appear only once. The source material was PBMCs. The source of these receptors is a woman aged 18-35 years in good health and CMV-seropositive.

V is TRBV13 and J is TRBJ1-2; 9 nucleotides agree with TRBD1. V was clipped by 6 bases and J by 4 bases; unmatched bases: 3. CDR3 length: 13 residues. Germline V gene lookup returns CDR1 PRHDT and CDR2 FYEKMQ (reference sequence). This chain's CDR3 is CASRSDRGYGYTF. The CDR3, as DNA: TGTGCCAGCAGATCGGACAGGGGCTATGGCTACACCTTC.

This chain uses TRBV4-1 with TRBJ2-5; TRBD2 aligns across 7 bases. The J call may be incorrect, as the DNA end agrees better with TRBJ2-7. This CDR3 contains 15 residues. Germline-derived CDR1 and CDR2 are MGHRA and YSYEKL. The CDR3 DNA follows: TGCGCCAGCAGCCCCTCAGTTGGGGGGGGCTACGAGCAGTACTTC. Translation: CASSPSVGGGYEQYF.

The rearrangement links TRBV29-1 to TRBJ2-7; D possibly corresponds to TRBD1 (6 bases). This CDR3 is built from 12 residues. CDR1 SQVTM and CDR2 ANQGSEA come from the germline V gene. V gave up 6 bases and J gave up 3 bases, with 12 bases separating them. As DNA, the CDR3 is TGCAGCGTACCTGGACAGCTCTACGAGCAGTACTTC. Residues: CSVPGQLYEQYF.

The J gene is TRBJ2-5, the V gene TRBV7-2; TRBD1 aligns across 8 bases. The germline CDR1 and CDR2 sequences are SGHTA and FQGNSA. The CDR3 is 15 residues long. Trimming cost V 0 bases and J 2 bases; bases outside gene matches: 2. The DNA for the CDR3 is TGTGCCAGCAGCTTAGCGGGACAGGCACAAGAGACCCAGTACTTC. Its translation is CASSLAGQAQETQYF. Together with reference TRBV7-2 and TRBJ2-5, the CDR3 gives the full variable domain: GAGVSQSPSNKVTEKGKDVELRCDPISGHTALYWYRQSLGQGLEFLIYFQGNSAPDKSGLPSDRFSAERTGGSVSTLTIQRTQQEDSAVYLCASSLAGQAQETQYFGPGTRLLVL.

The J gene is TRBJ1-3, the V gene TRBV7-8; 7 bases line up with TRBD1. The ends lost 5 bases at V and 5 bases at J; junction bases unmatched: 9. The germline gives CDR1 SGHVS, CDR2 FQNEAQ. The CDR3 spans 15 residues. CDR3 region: CASSPFRQGRNTIYF. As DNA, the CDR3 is TGTGCCAGCAGCCCCTTCCGACAGGGACGAAACACCATATATTTT.

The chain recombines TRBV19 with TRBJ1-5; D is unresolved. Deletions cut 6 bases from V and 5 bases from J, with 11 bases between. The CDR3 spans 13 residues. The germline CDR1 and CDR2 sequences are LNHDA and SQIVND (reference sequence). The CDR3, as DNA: TGTGCCAGTAGAACAGAAATCGATCAGCCCCAGCATTTT. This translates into CASRTEIDQPQHF.

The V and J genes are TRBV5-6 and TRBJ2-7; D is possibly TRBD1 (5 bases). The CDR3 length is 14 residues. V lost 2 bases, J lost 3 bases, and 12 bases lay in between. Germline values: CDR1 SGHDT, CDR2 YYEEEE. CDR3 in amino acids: CASSFRQIVYEQYF. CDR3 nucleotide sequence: TGTGCCAGCAGCTTTAGACAGATCGTCTACGAGCAGTACTTC.

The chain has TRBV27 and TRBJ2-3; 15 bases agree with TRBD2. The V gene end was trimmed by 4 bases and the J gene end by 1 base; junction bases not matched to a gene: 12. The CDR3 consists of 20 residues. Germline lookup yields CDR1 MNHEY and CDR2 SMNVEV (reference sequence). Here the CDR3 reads CASSSGRLGLAGGGTDTQYF. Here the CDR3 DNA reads TGTGCCAGCAGTTCCGGGAGATTAGGACTAGCGGGAGGGGGCACAGATACGCAGTATTTT.

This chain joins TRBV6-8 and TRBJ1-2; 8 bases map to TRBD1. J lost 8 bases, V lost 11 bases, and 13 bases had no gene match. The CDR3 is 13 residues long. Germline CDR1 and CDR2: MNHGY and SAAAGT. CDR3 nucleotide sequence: TGTGCCCGCGGGGAGACAGGGGCGAACGGCTACACCTTC. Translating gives CARGETGANGYTF.

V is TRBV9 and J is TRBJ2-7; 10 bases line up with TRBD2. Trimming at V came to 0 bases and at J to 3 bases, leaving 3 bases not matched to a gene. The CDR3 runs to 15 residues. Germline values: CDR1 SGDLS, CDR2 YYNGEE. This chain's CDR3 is CASSVVASGGYEQYF. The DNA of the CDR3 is TGTGCCAGCAGCGTAGTGGCTAGCGGGGGCTACGAGCAGTACTTC.

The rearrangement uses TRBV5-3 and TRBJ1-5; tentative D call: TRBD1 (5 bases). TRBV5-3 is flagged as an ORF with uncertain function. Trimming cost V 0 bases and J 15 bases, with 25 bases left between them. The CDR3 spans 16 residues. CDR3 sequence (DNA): TGTGCCAGAAGCTTGGGACCCGTCTGCGGGGACTGTTGTCCGCATTTT. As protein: CARSLGPVCGDCCPHF.

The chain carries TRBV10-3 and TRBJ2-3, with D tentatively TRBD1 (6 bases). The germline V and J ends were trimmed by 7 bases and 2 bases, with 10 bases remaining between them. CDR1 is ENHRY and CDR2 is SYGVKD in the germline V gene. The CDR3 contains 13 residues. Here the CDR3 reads CAIKGQSTDTQYF. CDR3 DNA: TGTGCCATCAAAGGACAGTCCACAGATACGCAGTATTTT.

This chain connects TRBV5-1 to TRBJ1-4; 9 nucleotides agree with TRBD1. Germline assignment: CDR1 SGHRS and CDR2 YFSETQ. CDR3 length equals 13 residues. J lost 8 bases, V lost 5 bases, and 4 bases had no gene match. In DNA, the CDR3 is TGCGCCAGCAGTCGAGGACAGGGGGAAAAACTGTTTTTT. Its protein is CASSRGQGEKLFF.

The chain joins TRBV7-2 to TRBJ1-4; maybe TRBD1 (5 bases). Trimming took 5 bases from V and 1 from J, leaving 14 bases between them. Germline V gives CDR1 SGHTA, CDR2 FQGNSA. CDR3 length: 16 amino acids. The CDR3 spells CASSLTGGLTNEKLFF. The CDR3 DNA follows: TGTGCCAGCAGCCTCACTGGGGGGTTAACTAATGAAAAACTGTTTTTT.